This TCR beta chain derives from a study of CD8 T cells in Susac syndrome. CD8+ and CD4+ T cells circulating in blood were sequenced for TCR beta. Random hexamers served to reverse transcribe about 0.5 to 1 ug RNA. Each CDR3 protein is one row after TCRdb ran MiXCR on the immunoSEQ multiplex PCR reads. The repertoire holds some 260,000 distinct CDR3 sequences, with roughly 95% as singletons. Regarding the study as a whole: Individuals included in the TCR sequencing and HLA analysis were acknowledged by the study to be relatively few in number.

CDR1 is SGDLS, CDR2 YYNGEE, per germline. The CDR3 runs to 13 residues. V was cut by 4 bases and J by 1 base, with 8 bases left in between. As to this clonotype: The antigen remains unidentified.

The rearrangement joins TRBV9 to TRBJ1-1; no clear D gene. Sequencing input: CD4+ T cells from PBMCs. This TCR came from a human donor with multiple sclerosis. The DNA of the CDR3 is TGTGCCAGCAGCCGACTGACGAACACTGAAGCTTTCTTT. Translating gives CASSRLTNTEAFF. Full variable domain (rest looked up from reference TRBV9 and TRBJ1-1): DSGVTQTPKHLITATGQRVTLRCSPRSGDLSVYWYQQSLDQGLQFLIQYYNGEERAKGNILERFSAQQFPDLHSELNLSSLELGDSALYFCASSRLTNTEAFFGQGTRLTVV.